This TCR beta chain was sequenced in a study of CD8+CD57+ T cells in acquired aplastic anemia. Regarding the study as a whole: Patients and controls shared some 29 CD8+ CDR3 sequences, which appeared highly expressed in patients and within their immunodominant clones.

The ends were cut back, 1 base at V and 9 bases at J, with 15 bases in the middle. The V gene's germline CDR1 is MNHNS and CDR2 SASEGT. The CDR3 extends over 14 amino acids. Genomic DNA, serving as template, underwent TCR beta VDJ and CDR3 profiling. TCRdb reanalysed the reads using MiXCR and keeps one entry per CDR3 protein. Of 150,000 to 200,000 distinct CDR3 sequences detected, about 64% appear once; the ten largest clones hold 40% to 55%. In regard to this clonotype: Its antigen is not known.

The sample comprised sorted CD4+, CD8+, or CD8+CD57+ T cells (not recorded which) from PBMCs. The chain employs TRBV6-1 and TRBJ1-2; D is uncertain. The receptor's source is a human donor with severe aplastic anemia or a healthy control (not recorded which). The CDR3 spells CASSEGGEVSSYTF. In nucleotides, the CDR3 is TGTGCCAGCAGTGAAGGTGGGGAGGTGTCTAGCTACACCTTC.